This TCR beta chain is from a study of T cells in Graves' hyperthyroidism and ophthalmopathy (dated by TCRdb to between 2018 and 2020). Some background on the complete study: Peripheral blood samples were taken at initial diagnosis, before any treatment was given. A discovery cohort of about a hundred patients, 43 with Graves' ophthalmopathy and 57 with stable Graves' hyperthyroidism, was used to find distinguishing TCR V-J signatures. Whether ophthalmopathy could be predicted prospectively was tested in an independent validation cohort made up of roughly 19 hyperthyroidism patients plus 17 patients who later progressed to ophthalmopathy. The 100 or so discovery patients were randomly divided into training and test sets at a 7:3 ratio. The study also compared thyroid tissue and blood T-cell repertoires from over 5 Graves' hyperthyroidism patients. Following sampling, methimazole starting at 30 mg daily was given to hyperthyroidism patients, and high-dose intravenous methylprednisolone was given to ophthalmopathy patients. According to the paper, TCR Vbeta CDR3 sequencing was carried out on roughly 130 peripheral blood samples, which came from more than 40 ophthalmopathy, 70 to 80 hyperthyroidism and 17 progressor patients.

Graves' hyperthyroidism was defined as stable when no progression to ophthalmopathy occurred over 18 months of follow-up. Hyperthyroidism patients were aged 18 to 65 years and newly diagnosed, with disease duration of less than 2 months. Any patient with an uncontrolled infection, another autoimmune disease, pregnancy or lactation was excluded. Clinical symptoms, serum thyroxine and TRAb, thyroid ultrasound, and orbital computed tomography formed the basis for the diagnoses. Ficoll-Paque density gradient centrifugation was used to isolate PBMCs from approximately 10 ml of fresh peripheral blood. Trizol reagent was used to extract total RNA, and RNA quality was then checked on an Agilent 2100 Bioanalyzer. This clonotype was seen ten or more times. No cognate antigen has been identified for it. Base-call qualities are not available, and no considerably larger clone is one nucleotide away. On the study overall, not on this receptor specifically: No statistical method was used to fix the sample size in advance, and group allocation was not hidden from the investigators. In validation, progression to ophthalmopathy was predicted by the model with almost 71% sensitivity and about 72% specificity, a median of 6.5 months before onset. A model built on a 13 V-J signature distinguished ophthalmopathy from stable hyperthyroidism, reaching around 88% sensitivity and around 81% specificity in cross-validation and 80%/75% in testing. Most expanded thyroid clonotypes (frequency above 0.001) were also detected in blood, suggesting blood repertoires may reflect thyroid immune responses.

From the cysteine up to the phenylalanine, the CDR3 has a length of 14 residues. Only the CDR3 DNA is retained, 42 bases long and in frame from the first base. From V the trimming removes 6 bases and from J it removes 6 bases, while the gene matches leave 7 bases of the junction unaccounted for. The TCR beta CDR3 regions were amplified from RNA transcripts. The TCR CDR3 was subjected to a first round of RT-PCR using the HTBI primer set and the Qiagen OneStep RT-PCR kit. The libraries were constructed in a second round of multiplex PCR and then size-selected and purified. The libraries were sequenced on an Illumina HiSeq2000 using paired-end 100 bp reads. As for the original processing: SOAPnuke was used to process the raw data, throwing out any read that contained adapters or uncalled bases, had a mean Phred below 15, or lacked an exact constant-primer or identifier match. High-quality paired reads were merged using COPE v1.2.5, and each unique nucleotide sequence was defined as a clonotype. MiTCR v1.1 was used to align clonotypes to the IMGT TRBV, TRBD and TRBJ reference segments. The analysis included only V-J combinations with a frequency above 0.0001, which together covered 99% to 99.2% of the repertoires. The TCS score was defined as the ratio of F50 (clonal expansion) to E x V (chaos), calculated using BLOSUM62-based TCRdist between CDR3 peptides within each V-J. Welch's t-statistics and random forest reduced fewer than 550 V-J features to 13, which were used in a naive Bayes classifier (R e1071). TCRdb ran its own pipeline on the public reads, namely fastp trimming at Q25 and MiXCR clone calling, and kept in-frame beta chains. Rows merge per CDR3 protein into single entries with the most common DNA and genes. It is TCRdb's table, rather than the study itself, that gives the V and J calls and clone size. Present in this sample are about 420,000 distinct CDR3 sequences, 15% to 18% of which were seen just once. Roughly 8% of the sample is taken by the ten largest.

The sample taken for sequencing was blood. This TCR derives from a woman between 18 and 29 years old with Graves' hyperthyroidism. In this chain, TRBV12-3 or TRBV12-4 is recombined with TRBJ1-5; TRBD1 aligns with 8 central bases. The DNA reads TGTGCCAGCAGCGGGGCAGGGGGCGGTCAGCCCCAGCATTTT. It translates to CASSGAGGGQPQHF.